This T cell receptor beta chain was observed in a study of response to subunit inactivated influenza vaccine. The V gene lost 1 base and the J gene lost 4 bases, with 8 bases spanning the gap. Germline CDR1 reads SGHDN; CDR2 reads FVKESK. The CDR3 has 15 residues. TCRdb called the RT-PCR reads again in MiXCR, with one record for every CDR3 protein. This repertoire shows some 570,000 distinct CDR3 sequences, 11% found once; its top ten account for about 10%. This sample was also put to use in a study of T cells expressing NK-cell markers. That paper adds: The authors generated TCR beta cDNA through 5'RACE template switching with UMIs. Sequencing covered eight donors, seven HCMV-seropositive and one seronegative. Roughly 6 of the donors carried dominant NKG2C+ clonotypes that took up about 1.0-7.0% of their CD8+ T cells. In a handful of donors, dominant clonotypes made up about 28.3-65% of CD3+CD56-NKG2C+ cells. Whether expanded NKG2C+ T cell clones were HCMV specific stayed uncertain.

This TCR came from a man aged 50 to 59 who received an inactivated influenza vaccine. Material: PBMCs from blood, obtained on the day of vaccination. This chain joins TRBV14 and TRBJ2-6; maybe TRBD2 (5 bases). Written as DNA, the CDR3 is TGTGCCAGCAGCCAAGGCCCGGGGGGGGCCAACGTCCTGACTTTC. Its protein is CASSQGPGGANVLTF.